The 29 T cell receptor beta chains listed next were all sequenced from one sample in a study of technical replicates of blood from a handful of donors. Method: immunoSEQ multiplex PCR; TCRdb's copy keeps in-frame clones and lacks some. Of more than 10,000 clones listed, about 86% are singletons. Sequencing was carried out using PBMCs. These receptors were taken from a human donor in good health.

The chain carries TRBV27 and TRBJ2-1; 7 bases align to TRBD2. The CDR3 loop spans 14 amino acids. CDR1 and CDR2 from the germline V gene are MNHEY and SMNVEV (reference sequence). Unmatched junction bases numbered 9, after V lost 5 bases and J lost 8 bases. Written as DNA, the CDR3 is TGTGCCAGCAGTGCGGGAGTTTATGGCGATGAGCAGTTCTTC. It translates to CASSAGVYGDEQFF.

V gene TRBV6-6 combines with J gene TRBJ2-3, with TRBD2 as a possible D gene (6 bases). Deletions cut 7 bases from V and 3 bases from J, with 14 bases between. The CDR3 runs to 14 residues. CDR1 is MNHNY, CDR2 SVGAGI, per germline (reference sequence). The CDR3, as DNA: TGTGCCAGCAACCGGAGGGGTCTTACAGATACGCAGTATTTT. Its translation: CASNRRGLTDTQYF.

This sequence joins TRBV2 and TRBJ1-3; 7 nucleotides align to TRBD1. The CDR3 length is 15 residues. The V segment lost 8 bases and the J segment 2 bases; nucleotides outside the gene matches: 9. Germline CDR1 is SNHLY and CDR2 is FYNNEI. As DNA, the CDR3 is TGTGCCAGCGGACCAACAGGGGAAGCTGGAAACACCATATATTTT. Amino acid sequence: CASGPTGEAGNTIYF.

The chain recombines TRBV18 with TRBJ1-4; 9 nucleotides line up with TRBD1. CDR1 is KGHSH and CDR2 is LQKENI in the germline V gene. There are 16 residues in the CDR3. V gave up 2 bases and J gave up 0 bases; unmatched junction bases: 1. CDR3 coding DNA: TGTGCCAGCTCACCAAGGACAGGGGCAACTAATGAAAAACTGTTTTTT. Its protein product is CASSPRTGATNEKLFF.

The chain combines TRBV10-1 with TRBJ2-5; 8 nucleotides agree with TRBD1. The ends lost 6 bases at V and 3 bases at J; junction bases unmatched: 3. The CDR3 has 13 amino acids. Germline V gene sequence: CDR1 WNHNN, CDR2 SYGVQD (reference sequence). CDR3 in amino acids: CASSPGQEETQYF. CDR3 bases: TGCGCCAGCAGCCCGGGACAGGAAGAGACCCAGTACTTC.

CDR3 loop: CASSLARGELNYGYTF. In DNA, the CDR3 is TGTGCCAGCAGCTTGGCCCGGGGGGAATTGAACTATGGCTACACCTTC. This sequence joins TRBV5-4 and TRBJ1-2, with D possibly being TRBD1 (5 bases). V lost 0 bases and J lost 2, with 14 bases in between. This CDR3 is built from 16 residues. The germline gives CDR1 SGHNT, CDR2 YYREEE (reference sequence).

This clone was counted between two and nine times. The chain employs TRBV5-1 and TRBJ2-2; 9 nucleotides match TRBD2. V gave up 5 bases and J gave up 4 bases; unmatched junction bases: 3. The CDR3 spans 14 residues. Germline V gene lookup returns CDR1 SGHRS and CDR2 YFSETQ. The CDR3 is CASRRGGGTGELFF. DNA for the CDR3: TGCGCCAGCAGGCGGGGGGGAGGCACCGGGGAGCTGTTTTTT.

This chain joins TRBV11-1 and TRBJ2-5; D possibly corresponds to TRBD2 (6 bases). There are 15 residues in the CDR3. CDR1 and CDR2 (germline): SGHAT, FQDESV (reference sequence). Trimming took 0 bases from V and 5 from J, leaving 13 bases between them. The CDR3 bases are TGTGCCAGCAGCTTAGCGGGGGGAGTTCACGAGACCCAGTACTTC. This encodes CASSLAGGVHETQYF.

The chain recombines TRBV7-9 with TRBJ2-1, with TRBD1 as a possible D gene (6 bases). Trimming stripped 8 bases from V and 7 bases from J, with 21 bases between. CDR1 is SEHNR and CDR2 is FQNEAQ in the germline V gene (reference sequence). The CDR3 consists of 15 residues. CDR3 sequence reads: CASHPVALDRNEQFF. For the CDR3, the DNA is TGTGCCAGCCACCCGGTGGCGTTAGACAGGAATGAGCAGTTCTTC.

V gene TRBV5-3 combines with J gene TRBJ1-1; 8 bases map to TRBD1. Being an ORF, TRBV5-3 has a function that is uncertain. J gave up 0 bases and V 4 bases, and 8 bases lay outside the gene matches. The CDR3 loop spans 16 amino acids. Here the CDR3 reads CARSRTGFCMNTEAFF. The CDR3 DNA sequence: TGTGCCAGAAGCCGGACAGGGTTCTGCATGAACACTGAAGCTTTCTTT.

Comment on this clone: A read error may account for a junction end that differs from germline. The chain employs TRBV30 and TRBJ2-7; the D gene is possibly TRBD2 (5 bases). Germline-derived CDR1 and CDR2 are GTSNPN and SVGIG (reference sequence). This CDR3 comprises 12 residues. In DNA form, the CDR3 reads TGTGCCTGGAGTGTAGGAGGTGAGATTCATAACTTC. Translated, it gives CAWSVGGEIHNF.

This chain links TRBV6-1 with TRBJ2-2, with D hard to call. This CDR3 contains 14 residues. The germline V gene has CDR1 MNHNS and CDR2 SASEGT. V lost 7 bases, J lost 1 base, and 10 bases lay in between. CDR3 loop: CASMARGNTGELFF. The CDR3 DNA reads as TGTGCCAGCATGGCTCGCGGGAACACCGGGGAGCTGTTTTTT.

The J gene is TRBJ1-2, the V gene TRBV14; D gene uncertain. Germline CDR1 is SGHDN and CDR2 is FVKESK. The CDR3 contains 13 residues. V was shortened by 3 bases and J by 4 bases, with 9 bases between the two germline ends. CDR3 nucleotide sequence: TGTGCCAGCAGCCAGCAAACAACCTATGGCTACACCTTC. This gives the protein CASSQQTTYGYTF.

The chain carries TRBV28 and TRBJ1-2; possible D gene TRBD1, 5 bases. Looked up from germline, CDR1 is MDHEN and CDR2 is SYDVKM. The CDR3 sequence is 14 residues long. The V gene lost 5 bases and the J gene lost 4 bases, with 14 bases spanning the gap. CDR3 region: CASSPTRDPYGYTF. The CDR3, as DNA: TGTGCCAGCAGTCCGACTAGGGACCCCTATGGCTACACCTTC.

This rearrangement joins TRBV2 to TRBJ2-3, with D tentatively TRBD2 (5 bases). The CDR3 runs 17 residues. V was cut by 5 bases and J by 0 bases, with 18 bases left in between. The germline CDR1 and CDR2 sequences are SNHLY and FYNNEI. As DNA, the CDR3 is TGTGCCAGCAGTATAAGCCCACCGGGATCTAGCACAGATACGCAGTATTTT. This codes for CASSISPPGSSTDTQYF.

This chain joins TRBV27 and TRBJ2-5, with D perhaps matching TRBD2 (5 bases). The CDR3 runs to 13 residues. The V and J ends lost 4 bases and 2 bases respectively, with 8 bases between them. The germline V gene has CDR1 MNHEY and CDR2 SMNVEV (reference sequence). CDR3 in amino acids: CASSSRGQETQYF. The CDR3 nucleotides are TGTGCCAGCAGTTCCCGGGGACAAGAGACCCAGTACTTC.

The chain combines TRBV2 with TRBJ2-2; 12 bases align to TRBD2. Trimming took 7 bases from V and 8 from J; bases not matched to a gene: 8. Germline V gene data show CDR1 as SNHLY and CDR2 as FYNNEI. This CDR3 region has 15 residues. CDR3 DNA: TGTGCCAGCAAGCCTAGCGGGAGGGCCAAAGGGGAGCTGTTTTTT. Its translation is CASKPSGRAKGELFF. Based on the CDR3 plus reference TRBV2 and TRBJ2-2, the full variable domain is EPEVTQTPSHQVTQMGQEVILRCVPISNHLYFYWYRQILGQKVEFLVSFYNNEISEKSEIFDDQFSVERPDGSNFTLKIRSTKLEDSAMYFCASKPSGRAKGELFFGEGSRLTVL.

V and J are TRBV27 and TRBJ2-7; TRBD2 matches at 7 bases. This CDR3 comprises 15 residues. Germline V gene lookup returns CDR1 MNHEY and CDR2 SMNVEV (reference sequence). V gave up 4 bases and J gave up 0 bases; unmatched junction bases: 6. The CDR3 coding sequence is TGTGCCAGCAGTTGGAGCGGGATGAGCTCCTACGAGCAGTACTTC. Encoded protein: CASSWSGMSSYEQYF.

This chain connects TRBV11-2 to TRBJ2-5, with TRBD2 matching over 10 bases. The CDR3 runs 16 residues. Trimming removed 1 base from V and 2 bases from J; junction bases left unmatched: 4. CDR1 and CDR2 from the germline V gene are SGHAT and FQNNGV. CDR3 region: CASSLGASGSQETQYF. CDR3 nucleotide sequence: TGTGCCAGCAGCTTAGGGGCTAGCGGGAGTCAAGAGACCCAGTACTTC.

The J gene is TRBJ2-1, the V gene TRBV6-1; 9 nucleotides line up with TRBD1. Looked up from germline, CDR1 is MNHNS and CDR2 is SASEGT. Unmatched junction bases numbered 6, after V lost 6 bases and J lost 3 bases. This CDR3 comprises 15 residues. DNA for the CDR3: TGTGCCAGCAGGGACCCGGGACAGGGCTACAATGAGCAGTTCTTC. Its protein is CASRDPGQGYNEQFF.

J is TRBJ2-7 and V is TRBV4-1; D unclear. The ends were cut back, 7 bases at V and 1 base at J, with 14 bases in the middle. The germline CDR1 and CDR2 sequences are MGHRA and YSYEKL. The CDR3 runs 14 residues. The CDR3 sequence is CASKPSHGSYEQYF. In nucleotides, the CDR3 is TGCGCCAGCAAACCCTCCCACGGGTCCTACGAGCAGTACTTC.

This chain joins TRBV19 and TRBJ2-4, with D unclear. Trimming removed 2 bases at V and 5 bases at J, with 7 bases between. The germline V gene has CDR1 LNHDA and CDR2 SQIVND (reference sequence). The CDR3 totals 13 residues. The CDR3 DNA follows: TGTGCCAGTAGTATACCGCAGGAAAACATTCAGTACTTC. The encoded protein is CASSIPQENIQYF.

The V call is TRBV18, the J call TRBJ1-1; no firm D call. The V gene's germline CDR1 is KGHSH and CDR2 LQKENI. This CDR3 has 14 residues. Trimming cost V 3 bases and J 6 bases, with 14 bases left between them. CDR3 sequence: CASSPLSAGSEAFF. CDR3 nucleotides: TGTGCCAGCTCACCCCTATCGGCGGGGTCTGAAGCTTTCTTT.

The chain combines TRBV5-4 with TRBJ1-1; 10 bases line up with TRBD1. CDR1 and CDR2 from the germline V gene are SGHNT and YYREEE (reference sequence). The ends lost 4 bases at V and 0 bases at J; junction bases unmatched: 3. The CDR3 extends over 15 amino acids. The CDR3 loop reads CASSGQGGLNTEAFF. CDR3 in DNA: TGTGCCAGCAGCGGACAGGGGGGCCTGAACACTGAAGCTTTCTTT.

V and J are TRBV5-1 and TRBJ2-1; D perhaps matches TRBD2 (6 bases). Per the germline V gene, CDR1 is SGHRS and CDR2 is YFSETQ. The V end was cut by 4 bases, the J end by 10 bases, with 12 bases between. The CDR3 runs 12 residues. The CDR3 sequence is CASSPTAGEQFF. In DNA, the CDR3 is TGCGCCAGCAGCCCCACAGCGGGCGAGCAGTTCTTC.

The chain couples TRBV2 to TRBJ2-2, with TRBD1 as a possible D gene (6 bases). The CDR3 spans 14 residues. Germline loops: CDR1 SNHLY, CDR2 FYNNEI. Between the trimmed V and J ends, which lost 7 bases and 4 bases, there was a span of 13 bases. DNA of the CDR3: TGTGCCAGCACCGGACAGTCGGTCACCGGGGAGCTGTTTTTT. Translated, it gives CASTGQSVTGELFF.

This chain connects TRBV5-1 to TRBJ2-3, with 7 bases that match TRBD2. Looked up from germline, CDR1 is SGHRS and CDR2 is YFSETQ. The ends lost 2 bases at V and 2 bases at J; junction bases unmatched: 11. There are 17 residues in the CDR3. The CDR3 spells CASSFLGYGTNTDTQYF. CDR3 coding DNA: TGCGCCAGCAGCTTCCTAGGATACGGGACTAACACAGATACGCAGTATTTT.

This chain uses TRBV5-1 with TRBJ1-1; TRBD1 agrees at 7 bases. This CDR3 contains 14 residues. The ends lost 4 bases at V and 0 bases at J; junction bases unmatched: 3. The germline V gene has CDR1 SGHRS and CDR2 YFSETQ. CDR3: CASSPGQMNTEAFF. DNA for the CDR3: TGCGCCAGCAGCCCGGGACAGATGAACACTGAAGCTTTCTTT.

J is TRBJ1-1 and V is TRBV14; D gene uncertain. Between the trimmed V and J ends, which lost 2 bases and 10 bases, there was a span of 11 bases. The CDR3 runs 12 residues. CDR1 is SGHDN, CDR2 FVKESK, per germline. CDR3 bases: TGTGCCAGCAGCCAAATGGCTTTTGGAGCTTTCTTT. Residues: CASSQMAFGAFF.